The following is a TCR beta chain sequence with its context. Antigen: not known. The CDR3 loop spans 15 amino acids. V was trimmed by 2 bases and J by 0 bases, leaving 9 bases between them. The germline V gene encodes CDR1 MNHEY and CDR2 SMNVEV (reference sequence). The naive CD8 fraction comprised CD45RO-negative cells positively selected for CCR7 and excluded terminally differentiated effector memory CD45RA+ cells. The data are from a study of shared clonotypes between healthy human individuals. As for the study in general: Three plates each covered CD4 naive and memory; CD8 naive two, CD8 memory one. Study outcomes and limitations: Between a few donors, naive CD4 clonotypes were shared at a level of about 5%.

Generated by immunoSEQ multiplex PCR, the TCRdb table keeps only in-frame clones and is missing some. The sample shows about 580,000 clones, roughly 98% of them seen only once. This chain uses TRBV27 with TRBJ2-3; TRBD1 is a possible D gene (6 bases). The clonotype comes from a young man in good health. The material sequenced was naive CD8+ T cells sorted from blood. Here the CDR3 DNA reads TGTGCCAGCAGTTTAGGACAGCTAAGCACAGATACGCAGTATTTT. Encoded protein: CASSLGQLSTDTQYF.